The next 28 T cell receptor beta chains were all read from a single sample in a study of cytomegalovirus exposure and HLA in healthy donors. Primers included in the PCR were 60 Vbeta and 13 Jbeta primers. Profiled with immunoSEQ multiplex PCR; TCRdb holds only in-frame clones, not every one. Of 150,000 to 180,000 clones listed, 65% to 85% are singletons. Input material: PBMCs. Source of these receptors: a young man in good health and CMV-seronegative.

This clone has more than one count but fewer than ten. The chain joins TRBV7-9 to TRBJ2-2, with 7 nucleotides matching TRBD1. The germline gives CDR1 SEHNR, CDR2 FQNEAQ (reference sequence). CDR3 length: 15 amino acids. Trimming cost V 4 bases and J 4 bases; bases outside gene matches: 6. This chain's CDR3 is CASSSQGYSTGELFF. The CDR3 region has the DNA TGTGCCAGCAGCTCACAGGGGTATAGCACCGGGGAGCTGTTTTTT. The full variable domain, its missing parts supplied by reference TRBV7-9 and TRBJ2-2, is DTGVSQNPRHKITKRGQNVTFRCDPISEHNRLYWYRQTLGQGPEFLTYFQNEAQLEKSRLLSDRFSAERPKGSFSTLEIQRTEQGDSAMYLCASSSQGYSTGELFFGEGSRLTVL.

CDR3 loop: CASSKKSGTPYEQYF. As DNA, the CDR3 is TGTGCCAGTAGTAAAAAATCGGGAACCCCCTACGAGCAGTACTTC. J is TRBJ2-7 and V is TRBV19; possible D gene TRBD2, 5 bases. The CDR3 sequence is 15 residues long. Trimming took off 4 bases at V and 2 bases at J, with 15 bases between the two ends. CDR1 LNHDA and CDR2 SQIVND come from the germline V gene (reference sequence).

A few counts support this clone. In DNA, the CDR3 is TGTGCCACCAGCAGAGCAGGGGGAGGCTATTTGAACACTGAAGCTTTCTTT. Residues: CATSRAGGGYLNTEAFF. The gene calls are TRBV15 and TRBJ1-1; TRBD1 aligns across 7 bases. The V gene's germline CDR1 is LNHNV and CDR2 YYDKDF (reference sequence). V was clipped by 1 base and J by 0 bases; unmatched bases: 8. This CDR3 is 17 amino acids long.

On this clone itself: Other DNA sequences within the sample encode an identical CDR3. V gene TRBV9 combines with J gene TRBJ1-2; D might be TRBD1 (6 bases). Germline V gives CDR1 SGDLS, CDR2 YYNGEE. The length of the CDR3 is 12 residues. V was cut by 4 bases and J by 3 bases, with 7 bases left in between. The CDR3 region has the DNA TGTGCCAGCAGCCCAGGGGACTATGGCTACACCTTC. Translated, it gives CASSPGDYGYTF.

This clone was detected only once. The CDR3 here is CASSLAGGPEAFF. For the CDR3, the DNA is TGTGCCAGCAGCTTAGCGGGGGGGCCTGAAGCTTTCTTT. The rearrangement joins TRBV7-9 to TRBJ1-1; D possibly corresponds to TRBD1 (6 bases). The CDR3 totals 13 residues. Germline V gene sequence: CDR1 SEHNR, CDR2 FQNEAQ (reference sequence). V was trimmed by 0 bases and J by 6 bases, leaving 8 bases between them.

The chain has TRBV11-2 and TRBJ2-5; 8 bases match TRBD2. The CDR3 totals 11 residues. Germline V gives CDR1 SGHAT, CDR2 FQNNGV. With V trimmed by 8 bases and J by 4 bases, 0 bases remained unmatched. CDR3 amino acids: CASGLAETQYF. CDR3 DNA: TGTGCCAGCGGACTAGCAGAGACCCAGTACTTC.

The V gene is TRBV13, the J gene TRBJ1-2; 8 bases fit TRBD1. Trimming removed 7 bases from V and 8 bases from J; junction bases left unmatched: 12. The CDR3 extends over 14 amino acids. Germline CDR1 reads PRHDT; CDR2 reads FYEKMQ (reference sequence). CDR3: CASTSLDRVGGYTF. The CDR3 DNA is TGTGCCAGCACCTCCTTGGACAGGGTAGGGGGCTACACCTTC.

This clone was counted only a few times. The chain combines TRBV10-3 with TRBJ1-5, with a possible D match to TRBD1 (5 bases). CDR1 and CDR2 (germline): ENHRY, SYGVKD. The CDR3 length is 12 residues. V gave up 8 bases and J gave up 2 bases, with 7 bases separating them. DNA for the CDR3: TGTGCCATCGGGGGGGGCAATCAGCCCCAGCATTTT. This codes for CAIGGGNQPQHF.

In this sample, this clone turned up a few times. The J gene is TRBJ1-1, the V gene TRBV5-1, with a tentative D call TRBD1 (6 bases). The V and J ends lost 6 bases and 1 base respectively, with 13 bases between them. The CDR3 covers 14 residues. Looked up from germline, CDR1 is SGHRS and CDR2 is YFSETQ. CDR3 nucleotides: TGCGCCAGCATCTTAGGGGGAGAGAACACTGAAGCTTTCTTT. Translated, it gives CASILGGENTEAFF. Full variable domain (missing parts from reference TRBV5-1 and TRBJ1-1): KAGVTQTPRYLIKTRGQQVTLSCSPISGHRSVSWYQQTPGQGLQFLFEYFSETQRNKGNFPGRFSGRQFSNSRSEMNVSTLELGDSALYLCASILGGENTEAFFGQGTRLTVV.

The chain links TRBV27 to TRBJ2-3, with TRBD1 matching 7 bases. Losses at the gene ends were 2 bases for V and 14 bases for J; bases not matched to a gene: 7. Germline V gene data show CDR1 as MNHEY and CDR2 as SMNVEV (reference sequence). The CDR3 runs 12 residues. In DNA, the CDR3 is TGTGCCAGCAGTTTAGAGGGGACAGACCCGTATTTT. Amino acid sequence: CASSLEGTDPYF.

This clone appeared once. The rearrangement joins TRBV5-4 to TRBJ2-1; D unclear. This CDR3 comprises 14 residues. The V gene lost 5 bases and the J gene lost 8 bases, with 17 bases spanning the gap. Germline V gene sequence: CDR1 SGHNT, CDR2 YYREEE (reference sequence). The CDR3 sequence is CASRVGLGGDEQFF. The CDR3, as DNA: TGTGCCAGCAGAGTTGGCCTCGGCGGCGATGAGCAGTTCTTC. The whole variable domain, filled in from reference TRBV5-4 and TRBJ2-1, reads ETGVTQSPTHLIKTRGQQVTLRCSSQSGHNTVSWYQQALGQGPQFIFQYYREEENGRGNFPPRFSGLQFPNYSSELNVNALELDDSALYLCASRVGLGGDEQFFGPGTRLTVL.

The rearrangement links TRBV5-1 to TRBJ1-6, with 9 nucleotides matching TRBD1. V was pared by 4 bases and J by 9 bases, with 11 bases of the junction left unmatched. Looked up from germline, CDR1 is SGHRS and CDR2 is YFSETQ. CDR3 length: 16 residues. The CDR3 region has the DNA TGCGCCAGCAGCCAACGTCGGACAGGGGAAGGTTCACCCCTCCACTTT. Its translation: CASSQRRTGEGSPLHF.

This clone was recorded once. This chain joins TRBV7-6 and TRBJ2-7, with a possible D match to TRBD2 (6 bases). This CDR3 contains 13 residues. In germline, CDR1 is SGHVS, CDR2 FNYEAQ. Trimming pared 6 bases from V and 0 bases from J, leaving 9 bases between. The CDR3 coding sequence is TGTGCCAGCAGGGGGAGGTCCTCCTACGAGCAGTACTTC. Translating it yields CASRGRSSYEQYF.

The rearrangement uses TRBV18 and TRBJ1-2, with 7 nucleotides matching TRBD1. There are 14 residues in the CDR3. With V trimmed by 3 bases and J by 2 bases, 3 bases remained unmatched. Germline CDR1 and CDR2: KGHSH and LQKENI. The CDR3 DNA reads TGTGCCAGCTCACCCGACAGGGTCAACTATGGCTACACCTTC. Residues: CASSPDRVNYGYTF. Looking up the rest from reference TRBV18 and TRBJ1-2 gives the full variable domain: NAGVMQNPRHLVRRRGQEARLRCSPMKGHSHVYWYRQLPEEGLKFMVYLQKENIIDESGMPKERFSAEFPKEGPSILRIQQVVRGDSAAYFCASSPDRVNYGYTFGSGTRLTVV.

This chain links TRBV5-8 with TRBJ2-7, with 7 bases that match TRBD2. V shed 0 bases, J shed 6 bases, and the junction held 6 bases outside the gene matches. Germline CDR1 is SGHTS and CDR2 is YDEGEE. This CDR3 is 14 amino acids long. The CDR3, as DNA: TGTGCCAGCAGCTTGGTCCAGGAGCGGGGCGAGCAGTACGTC. Its protein is CASSLVQERGEQYV.

This clone was picked up one time. The chain recombines TRBV5-5 with TRBJ1-6, with TRBD1 matching 10 bases. CDR1 SGHKS and CDR2 YYEKEE come from the germline V gene (reference sequence). V gave up 0 bases and J gave up 5 bases; unmatched junction bases: 8. The length of the CDR3 is 18 residues. CDR3 residues: CASSLGQGARGNNSPLHF. DNA of the CDR3: TGTGCCAGCAGCTTGGGACAGGGGGCACGGGGTAATAATTCACCCCTCCACTTT.

The chain employs TRBV2 and TRBJ1-4; the match to TRBD1 covers 7 bases. Trimming at V came to 10 bases and at J to 8 bases, leaving 13 bases not matched to a gene. There are 14 residues in the CDR3. The germline CDR1 and CDR2 sequences are SNHLY and FYNNEI. CDR3: CATRLDRWPEKLFF. The CDR3 DNA sequence: TGTGCCACACGTTTGGACAGGTGGCCGGAAAAACTGTTTTTT.

The chain combines TRBV30 with TRBJ1-3; D not certain. Per germline, CDR1 GTSNPN and CDR2 SVGIG (reference sequence). This CDR3 comprises 12 residues. The V end lost 2 bases, the J end lost 7 bases, and 9 bases lay between the germline ends. The CDR3 reads CAWSSAGNTIYF. The CDR3 nucleotides read TGTGCCTGGAGTTCGGCGGGGAACACCATATATTTT.

The rearrangement uses TRBV10-3 and TRBJ2-7; 9 nucleotides match TRBD2. The CDR3 extends over 15 amino acids. Trimming took 5 bases from V and 0 from J; bases not matched to a gene: 5. Germline CDR1 reads ENHRY; CDR2 reads SYGVKD. CDR3 coding DNA: TGTGCCATCAGTCGTAATAGCGGGGGCTCCTACGAGCAGTACTTC. Its translation: CAISRNSGGSYEQYF.

This clone showed up just once. The gene calls are TRBV6-1 and TRBJ1-1; D gene ambiguous. The CDR3 has 11 residues. Germline CDR1 is MNHNS and CDR2 is SASEGT. Trimming removed 4 bases from V and 12 bases from J, with 12 bases in between. The CDR3 DNA follows: TGTGCCAGCAGTGCCGGCCGGGGAACTTTCTTT. Encoded protein: CASSAGRGTFF.

This clone has a handful of counts. The chain joins TRBV27 to TRBJ2-5; 7 positions agree with TRBD2. Near its end, the DNA agrees better with TRBJ2-7, so the J call may be wrong. Per germline, CDR1 MNHEY and CDR2 SMNVEV (reference sequence). The CDR3 covers 16 residues. The DNA of the CDR3 is TGTGCCAGCAGTCGATCAAGCGGGGAGGTCGGCTACGAGCAGTACTTC. Amino acids: CASSRSSGEVGYEQYF.

This clone occurred a few times. The J gene is TRBJ2-5, the V gene TRBV27, with 10 bases that match TRBD2. With 6 bases clipped from V and 2 bases from J, the junction kept 6 bases outside the gene matches. Per germline, CDR1 MNHEY and CDR2 SMNVEV (reference sequence). This CDR3 spans 15 amino acids. CDR3 bases: TGTGCCAGCAGCTCATTAGCGGGGGGACAAGAGACCCAGTACTTC. Translation gives CASSSLAGGQETQYF.

The chain carries TRBV9 and TRBJ2-3, with D possibly being TRBD2 (7 bases). The CDR3 is 16 amino acids. The ends were cut back, 0 bases at V and 5 bases at J, with 16 bases in the middle. Germline values: CDR1 SGDLS, CDR2 YYNGEE. DNA for the CDR3: TGTGCCAGCAGCGTAGGGGAGGGGGTCGTCGGAGATACGCAGTATTTT. Its protein product is CASSVGEGVVGDTQYF.

This clone occurred once. The J gene is TRBJ1-3, the V gene TRBV7-9, with TRBD1 matching 9 bases. The CDR3 sequence is 16 residues long. CDR1 SEHNR and CDR2 FQNEAQ come from the germline V gene (reference sequence). J gave up 0 bases and V 9 bases, and 9 bases lay outside the gene matches. This chain's CDR3 is CASDPGTGPSGNTIYF. For the CDR3, the DNA is TGTGCCAGTGACCCCGGGACAGGGCCCTCTGGAAACACCATATATTTT.

This clone was observed a handful of times. V usage is TRBV12-5 and J usage is TRBJ1-2; D remains ambiguous. The V gene lost 0 bases and the J gene lost 5 bases, with 13 bases spanning the gap. The CDR3 totals 15 residues. Germline CDR1 is LGHNT and CDR2 is FRNRAP. CDR3 protein: CASGLVLGSGYGYTF. CDR3 coding DNA: TGTGCTAGTGGTTTGGTCTTGGGCAGTGGGTATGGCTACACCTTC.

The V gene is TRBV6-1, the J gene TRBJ2-7; a weak D match, TRBD1 (5 bases). CDR3 length: 18 residues. Trimming cost V 0 bases and J 1 base, with 19 bases left between them. CDR1 is MNHNS and CDR2 is SASEGT in the germline V gene. CDR3 loop: CASSEASRVVMRSYEQYV. The CDR3 nucleotides read TGTGCCAGCAGTGAAGCCTCCAGGGTCGTCATGCGGTCCTACGAGCAGTACGTC.

This clone was counted once. V is TRBV9 and J is TRBJ2-1; 7 positions agree with TRBD1. The ends lost 0 bases at V and 0 bases at J; junction bases unmatched: 3. Germline-derived CDR1 and CDR2 are SGDLS and YYNGEE. The CDR3 loop spans 16 amino acids. CDR3 sequence reads: CASSVGTGISYNEQFF. DNA of the CDR3: TGTGCCAGCAGCGTAGGGACAGGTATCTCCTACAATGAGCAGTTCTTC.

The chain couples TRBV4-3 to TRBJ1-4; 10 positions match TRBD1. CDR3 length equals 15 residues. Unmatched junction bases numbered 5, after V lost 3 bases and J lost 7 bases. Germline values: CDR1 LGHNA, CDR2 YSLEER. CDR3 sequence (DNA): TGCGCCAGCAGCCACCGACAGGGGGCCGGTGAAAAACTGTTTTTT. Its translation is CASSHRQGAGEKLFF.